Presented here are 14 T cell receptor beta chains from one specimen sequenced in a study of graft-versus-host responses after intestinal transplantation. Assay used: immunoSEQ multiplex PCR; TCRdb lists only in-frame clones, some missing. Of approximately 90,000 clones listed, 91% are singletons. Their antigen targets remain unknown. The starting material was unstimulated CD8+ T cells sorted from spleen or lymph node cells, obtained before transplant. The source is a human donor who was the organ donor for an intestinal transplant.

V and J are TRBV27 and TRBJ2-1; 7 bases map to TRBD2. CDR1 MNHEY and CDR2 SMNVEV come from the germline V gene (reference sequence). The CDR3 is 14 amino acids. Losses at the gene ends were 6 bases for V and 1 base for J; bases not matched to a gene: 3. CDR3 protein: CASSTSASYNEQFF. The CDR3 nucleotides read TGTGCCAGCAGCACTAGCGCTTCCTACAATGAGCAGTTCTTC.

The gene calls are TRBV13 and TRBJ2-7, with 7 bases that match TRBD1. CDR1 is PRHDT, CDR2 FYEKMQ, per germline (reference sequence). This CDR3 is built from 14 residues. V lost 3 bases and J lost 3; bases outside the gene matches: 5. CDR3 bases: TGTGCCAGCAGCTTCCCCGGGGACAGCTACGAGCAGTACTTC. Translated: CASSFPGDSYEQYF.

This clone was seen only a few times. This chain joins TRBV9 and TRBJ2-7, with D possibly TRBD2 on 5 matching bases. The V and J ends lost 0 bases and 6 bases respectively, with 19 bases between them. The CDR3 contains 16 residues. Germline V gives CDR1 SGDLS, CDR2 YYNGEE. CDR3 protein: CASSVGVYGSLSEQYF. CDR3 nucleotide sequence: TGTGCCAGCAGCGTAGGGGTTTATGGGAGCCTGAGCGAGCAGTACTTC.

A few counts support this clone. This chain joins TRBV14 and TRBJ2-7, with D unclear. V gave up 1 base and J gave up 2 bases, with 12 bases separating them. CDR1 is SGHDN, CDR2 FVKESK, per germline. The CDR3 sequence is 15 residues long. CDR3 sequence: CASSQGSVFAYEQYF. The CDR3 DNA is TGTGCCAGCAGCCAAGGGTCAGTTTTTGCCTACGAGCAGTACTTC.

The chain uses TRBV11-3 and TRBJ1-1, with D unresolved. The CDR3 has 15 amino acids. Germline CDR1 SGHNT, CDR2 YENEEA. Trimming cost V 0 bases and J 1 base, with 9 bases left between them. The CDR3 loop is CASSLEGRGNTEAFF. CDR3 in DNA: TGTGCCAGCAGCTTAGAGGGAAGAGGGAACACTGAAGCTTTCTTT.

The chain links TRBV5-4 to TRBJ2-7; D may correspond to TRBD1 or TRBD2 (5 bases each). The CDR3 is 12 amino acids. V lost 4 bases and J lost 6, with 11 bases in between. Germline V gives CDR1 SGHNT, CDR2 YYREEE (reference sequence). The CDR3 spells CASSQGPGEQYF. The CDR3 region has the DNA TGTGCCAGCAGCCAGGGACCGGGCGAGCAGTACTTC.

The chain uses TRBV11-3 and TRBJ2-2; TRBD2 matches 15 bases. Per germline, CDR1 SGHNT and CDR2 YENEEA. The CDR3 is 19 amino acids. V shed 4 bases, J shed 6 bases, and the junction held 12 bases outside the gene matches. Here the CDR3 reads CASSSRNGLAGGLPGELFF. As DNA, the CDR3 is TGTGCCAGCAGCTCCAGAAACGGACTAGCGGGGGGGCTTCCCGGGGAGCTGTTTTTT.

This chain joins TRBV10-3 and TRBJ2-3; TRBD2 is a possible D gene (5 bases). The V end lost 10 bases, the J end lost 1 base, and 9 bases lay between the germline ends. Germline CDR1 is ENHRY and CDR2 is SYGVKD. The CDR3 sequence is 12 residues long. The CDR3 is CATAEGTDTQYF. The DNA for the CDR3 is TGTGCCACCGCGGAGGGCACAGATACGCAGTATTTT.

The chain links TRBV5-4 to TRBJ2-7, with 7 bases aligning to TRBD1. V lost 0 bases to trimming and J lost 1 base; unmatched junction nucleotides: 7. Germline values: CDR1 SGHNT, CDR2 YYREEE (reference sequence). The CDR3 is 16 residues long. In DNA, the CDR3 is TGTGCCAGCAGCTTGGCCGGGACAGTTAATTCCTACGAGCAGTACTTC. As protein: CASSLAGTVNSYEQYF.

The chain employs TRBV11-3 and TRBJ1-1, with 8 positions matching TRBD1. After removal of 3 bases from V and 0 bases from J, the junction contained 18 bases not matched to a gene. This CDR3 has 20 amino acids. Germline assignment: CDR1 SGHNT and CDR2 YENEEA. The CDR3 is CASSFPRGRGHFVVNTEAFF. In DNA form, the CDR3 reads TGTGCCAGCAGCTTCCCAAGGGGCAGGGGGCATTTCGTCGTGAACACTGAAGCTTTCTTT.

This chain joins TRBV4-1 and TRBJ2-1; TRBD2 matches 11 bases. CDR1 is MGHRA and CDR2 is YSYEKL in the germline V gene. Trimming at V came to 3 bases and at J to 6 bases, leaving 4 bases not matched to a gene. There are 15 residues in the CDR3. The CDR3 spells CASSHSGGEINEQFF. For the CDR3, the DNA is TGCGCCAGCAGCCATAGCGGGGGGGAGATCAATGAGCAGTTCTTC.

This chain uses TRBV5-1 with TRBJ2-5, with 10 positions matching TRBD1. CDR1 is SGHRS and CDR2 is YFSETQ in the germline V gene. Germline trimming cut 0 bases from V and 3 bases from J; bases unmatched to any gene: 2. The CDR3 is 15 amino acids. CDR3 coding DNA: TGCGCCAGCAGCTTGGCCGGACAGGGGGAAGAGACCCAGTACTTC. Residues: CASSLAGQGEETQYF.

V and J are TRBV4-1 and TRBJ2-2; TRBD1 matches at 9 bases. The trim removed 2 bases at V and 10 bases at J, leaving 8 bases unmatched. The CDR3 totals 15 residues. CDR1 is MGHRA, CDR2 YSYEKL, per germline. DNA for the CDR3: TGCGCCAGCAGCCAAATTGGGACAGGGCTGGAGGAGCTGTTTTTT. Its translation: CASSQIGTGLEELFF.

The CDR3 DNA is TGTGCCAGCAGCTCGCCCCCCGACAGGGCGAATTCACCCCTCCACTTT. It codes for CASSSPPDRANSPLHF. The chain has TRBV5-5 and TRBJ1-6; 7 bases are shared with TRBD1. V gave up 3 bases and J gave up 7 bases; unmatched junction bases: 10. Germline V gene data show CDR1 as SGHKS and CDR2 as YYEKEE (reference sequence). The CDR3 has 16 residues.